A single sample is the source of the 25 T cell receptor beta chains below, sequenced in a study of CD8+CD57+ T cells in acquired aplastic anemia. Genomic DNA was employed as the template in profiling TCR beta VDJ and CDR3. TCRdb fed the reads into MiXCR, producing one record per CDR3 protein. The table shows about 190,000 distinct CDR3 sequences, with less than 65% occurring only once. The sample was sorted CD4+, CD8+, or CD8+CD57+ T cells (not recorded which) from PBMCs. The receptors originated from a human donor in good health, serving as a control.

This clonotype was counted ten times or more. The chain employs TRBV7-9 and TRBJ2-3, with a weak D call TRBD1 (6 bases). Per germline, CDR1 SEHNR and CDR2 FQNEAQ (reference sequence). The CDR3 is 16 residues long. V lost 1 base to trimming and J lost 2 bases, with 13 bases between them. The CDR3 here is CASSLVIRGPTDTQYF. For the CDR3, the DNA is TGTGCCAGCAGCTTAGTCATCAGGGGACCCACAGATACGCAGTATTTT.

This rearrangement joins TRBV2 to TRBJ1-1; possibly TRBD1 for D (6 bases). Trimming cost V 5 bases and J 5 bases, with 18 bases left between them. The germline CDR1 and CDR2 sequences are SNHLY and FYNNEI. This CDR3 comprises 15 residues. Here the CDR3 reads CASSLGGGRGTEAFF. CDR3 coding DNA: TGTGCCAGCAGTCTAGGGGGGGGCAGGGGTACTGAAGCTTTCTTT.

This clonotype was counted a few times. The J gene is TRBJ1-4, the V gene TRBV12-3 or TRBV12-4; D is ambiguous. This CDR3 is 10 amino acids long. V was trimmed by 7 bases and J by 11 bases, leaving 8 bases between them. DNA of the CDR3: TGTGCCAGCATGCCCGGGAAACTGTTTTTT. This translates into CASMPGKLFF.

The chain recombines TRBV12-3 or TRBV12-4 with TRBJ1-2; D gene uncertain. The CDR3 is 13 amino acids. V was cut by 1 base and J by 4 bases, with 7 bases left in between. In nucleotides, the CDR3 is TGTGCCAGCAGTTTAGGAGTCATCTATGGCTACACCTTC. Its translation: CASSLGVIYGYTF.

The sample holds many counts of this clonotype. The chain is built from TRBV5-8 and TRBJ2-5; 8 nucleotides line up with TRBD1. Germline lookup yields CDR1 SGHTS and CDR2 YDEGEE. Trimming removed 5 bases from V and 5 bases from J; junction bases left unmatched: 8. This CDR3 comprises 14 residues. CDR3 loop: CASRLQGARETQYF. The CDR3 DNA reads TGTGCCAGCAGACTGCAGGGGGCGCGGGAGACCCAGTACTTC.

V is TRBV6-2 or TRBV6-3 and J is TRBJ2-4; D is unresolved. This CDR3 comprises 12 residues. Trimming shortened V by 6 bases and J by 8 bases, and 11 bases separated the two germline ends. Per germline, CDR1 MNHEY and CDR2 SVGEGT. The DNA for the CDR3 is TGTGCCAGCAGAGGCCAAGGATACATTCAGTACTTC. It codes for CASRGQGYIQYF.

The CDR3 is CASRGGDQETQYF. The CDR3 nucleotides read TGTGCCAGTAGAGGCGGGGACCAAGAGACCCAGTACTTC. The rearrangement links TRBV7-9 to TRBJ2-5; perhaps TRBD2 as D (6 bases). CDR1 SEHNR and CDR2 FQNEAQ come from the germline V gene (reference sequence). The CDR3 loop spans 13 amino acids. V was shortened by 9 bases and J by 0 bases, with 11 bases between the two germline ends.

In this sample, this clonotype turned up many times. This chain uses TRBV24-1 with TRBJ2-1; 9 nucleotides align to TRBD2. J lost 7 bases, V lost 1 base, and 7 bases had no gene match. CDR3 length: 16 residues. CDR1 and CDR2 (germline): KGHDR, SFDVKD. The CDR3 loop is CATSDFSLAGQNEQFF. CDR3 DNA sequence: TGTGCCACCAGTGATTTTAGCCTAGCGGGGCAGAATGAGCAGTTCTTC.

At least ten counts were recorded for this clonotype. This chain joins TRBV9 and TRBJ1-1; D unresolved. Trimming took 0 bases from V and 1 from J, leaving 16 bases between them. Germline loops: CDR1 SGDLS, CDR2 YYNGEE. The CDR3 extends over 17 amino acids. The CDR3 DNA follows: TGTGCCAGCAGCGTAGGCCCCATGTTTCGGGGGAACACTGAAGCTTTCTTT. It specifies CASSVGPMFRGNTEAFF.

This clonotype was seen many times. This sequence joins TRBV4-3 and TRBJ2-3; 12 bases agree with TRBD1. The germline CDR1 and CDR2 sequences are LGHNA and YSLEER. V shed 0 bases and J 4 bases; nucleotides not matched to a gene: 2. The CDR3 totals 16 residues. CDR3 bases: TGCGCCAGCAGCCAAGAGGGACAGGGGGCCTCAGATACGCAGTATTTT. Amino acid sequence: CASSQEGQGASDTQYF.

This sequence joins TRBV9 and TRBJ1-2; D unclear. Between the trimmed V and J ends, which lost 3 bases and 1 base, there was a span of 13 bases. Germline V lookup: CDR1 SGDLS, CDR2 YYNGEE. The CDR3 covers 15 residues. The CDR3 here is CASSAEIGGNYGYTF. The CDR3 bases are TGTGCCAGCAGCGCGGAGATTGGCGGTAACTATGGCTACACCTTC.

The rearrangement links TRBV15 to TRBJ2-7, with 8 bases identical to TRBD2. Germline V gene sequence: CDR1 LNHNV, CDR2 YYDKDF (reference sequence). With 4 bases clipped from V and 0 bases from J, the junction kept 11 bases outside the gene matches. This CDR3 is 17 amino acids long. The chain's CDR3 is CATSTHSGTRFSYEQYV. CDR3 DNA sequence: TGTGCCACCAGCACCCACTCCGGGACTAGATTCTCCTACGAGCAGTACGTC.

For this clonotype: A read error is likely, as this CDR3 ends without the conserved phenylalanine or tryptophan. The chain recombines TRBV10-2 with TRBJ2-7; 9 nucleotides line up with TRBD1. The CDR3 runs to 14 residues. Germline lookup yields CDR1 WSHSY and CDR2 SAAADI. CDR3 in amino acids: CASVGEQGAHEQYL. DNA of the CDR3: TGTGCCAGCGTGGGTGAACAGGGGGCTCACGAGCAGTACCTC.

This clonotype was seen repeatedly, ten times or more. The J gene is TRBJ2-7, the V gene TRBV20-1; TRBD2 matches 15 bases. Losses at the gene ends were 6 bases for V and 3 bases for J; bases not matched to a gene: 12. This CDR3 contains 17 residues. CDR1 DFQATT and CDR2 SNEGSKA come from the germline V gene (reference sequence). For the CDR3, the DNA is TGCAGTGCAGCAGGACTAGCGGGGGGGCCGGAGGTCTACGAGCAGTACTTC. This codes for CSAAGLAGGPEVYEQYF.

This clonotype was counted at least ten times. The chain links TRBV7-9 to TRBJ1-6, with a possible D match to TRBD1 (5 bases). Deletions cut 4 bases from V and 9 bases from J, with 16 bases between. The CDR3 is 15 amino acids. CDR1 is SEHNR and CDR2 is FQNEAQ in the germline V gene (reference sequence). CDR3 in amino acids: CASSSKDIPGSPLHF. CDR3 nucleotide sequence: TGTGCCAGCAGCTCCAAGGACATACCAGGTTCACCCCTCCACTTT.

V and J are TRBV25-1 and TRBJ1-4; TRBD1 is a possible D gene (6 bases). V lost 1 base, J lost 9 bases, and 15 bases lay in between. CDR3 length: 15 amino acids. CDR1 MGHDK and CDR2 SYGVNS come from the germline V gene. CDR3 DNA: TGTGCCAGCAGTGAATCGGGAGGGGGGAGGCAAAAACTGTTTTTT. Translated, it gives CASSESGGGRQKLFF.

This clonotype has a count of ten or more. The V call is TRBV20-1, the J call TRBJ1-1, with D possibly TRBD1 on 6 matching bases. With 5 bases removed from V and 0 bases from J, the gap between germline ends came to 10 bases. The CDR3 covers 13 residues. Germline values: CDR1 DFQATT, CDR2 SNEGSKA (reference sequence). CDR3 residues: CSAPDSLNTEAFF. Written as DNA, the CDR3 is TGCAGTGCTCCGGACAGTTTGAACACTGAAGCTTTCTTT.

In this sample, this clonotype turned up many times. This sequence joins TRBV5-8 and TRBJ2-7; 11 bases fit TRBD1. Trimming removed 0 bases from V and 2 bases from J; junction bases left unmatched: 1. Germline V gene data show CDR1 as SGHTS and CDR2 as YDEGEE. The CDR3 runs 15 residues. CDR3: CASSLGGQGAYEQYF. DNA for the CDR3: TGTGCCAGCAGCTTGGGGGGACAGGGGGCCTACGAGCAGTACTTC.

The chain has TRBV10-3 and TRBJ2-5; D call uncertain. Germline CDR1 is ENHRY and CDR2 is SYGVKD. The CDR3 runs 13 residues. Trimming cost V 10 bases and J 11 bases, with 23 bases left between them. The DNA for the CDR3 is TGTGCCAGCAGCCGCGGATCCTACAATGGGCAGTACTTC. This translates into CASSRGSYNGQYF.

This sequence joins TRBV4-2 and TRBJ2-7; 8 positions agree with TRBD1. The CDR3 extends over 14 amino acids. The germline V gene has CDR1 LGHNA and CDR2 YNFKEQ. Losses at the gene ends were 2 bases for V and 4 bases for J; bases not matched to a gene: 4. The CDR3 here is CASSQRTGTYEQYF. The CDR3, as DNA: TGTGCCAGCAGCCAACGGACAGGGACTTACGAGCAGTACTTC.

This clonotype has ten or more counts. This rearrangement joins TRBV20-1 to TRBJ2-4; possible D gene TRBD1, 6 bases. In germline, CDR1 is DFQATT, CDR2 SNEGSKA (reference sequence). Trimming stripped 3 bases from V and 0 bases from J, with 12 bases between. CDR3 length: 15 amino acids. The CDR3 DNA sequence: TGCAGTGCTAGGGACAGTGTGCTAGCCAAAAACATTCAGTACTTC. Its translation: CSARDSVLAKNIQYF.

This clonotype has ten or more counts. The chain couples TRBV15 to TRBJ2-1, with no clear D. V was shortened by 2 bases and J by 0 bases, with 8 bases between the two germline ends. Germline V gene lookup returns CDR1 LNHNV and CDR2 YYDKDF (reference sequence). The CDR3 contains 15 residues. The CDR3 spells CATSRLRTSYNEQFF. In DNA, the CDR3 is TGTGCCACCAGCAGACTCCGGACCTCCTACAATGAGCAGTTCTTC.

This clonotype was picked up a small number of times. V usage is TRBV7-2 and J usage is TRBJ2-3, with no clear D. This CDR3 comprises 13 residues. The V gene's germline CDR1 is SGHTA and CDR2 FQGNSA. V dropped 5 bases and J dropped 3 bases, with 9 bases sitting between them. CDR3: CASSPRLTDTQYF. The CDR3 region has the DNA TGTGCCAGCAGCCCGCGACTGACAGATACGCAGTATTTT.

The sample holds a few counts of this clonotype. This rearrangement joins TRBV4-2 to TRBJ1-5, with a possible D match to TRBD1 (5 bases). The CDR3 loop spans 15 amino acids. V was clipped by 0 bases and J by 6 bases, with 12 bases between them. The V gene's germline CDR1 is LGHNA and CDR2 YNFKEQ. CDR3 DNA: TGTGCCAGCAGCCAAGAAGGGCAGGGAGGTCAGCCCCAGCATTTT. Amino acids: CASSQEGQGGQPQHF.

Many counts were recorded for this clonotype. The J gene is TRBJ2-5, the V gene TRBV9; the match to TRBD2 covers 9 bases. The V gene end was trimmed by 0 bases and the J gene end by 5 bases; junction bases not matched to a gene: 8. Germline CDR1 reads SGDLS; CDR2 reads YYNGEE. This CDR3 has 16 amino acids. The CDR3 spells CASSVGGGGAGETQYF. The CDR3 DNA sequence: TGTGCCAGCAGCGTAGGAGGCGGGGGGGCCGGTGAGACCCAGTACTTC. Using reference TRBV9 and TRBJ2-5 for the parts outside the CDR3, the full variable domain is DSGVTQTPKHLITATGQRVTLRCSPRSGDLSVYWYQQSLDQGLQFLIQYYNGEERAKGNILERFSAQQFPDLHSELNLSSLELGDSALYFCASSVGGGGAGETQYFGPGTRLLVL.